What follows are 32 T cell receptor beta chains derived from one specimen sequenced in a study of T cells after posttransplantation cyclophosphamide. Cyclophosphamide on days +3 and +4 followed busulfan-fludarabine conditioning and a marrow graft. Only in-frame clones appear in the TCRdb table, and some are missing; sequencing was by immunoSEQ multiplex PCR. The sample yields over 8,000 clones, about 84% seen once. Specimen: PBMCs, collected after allogeneic stem cell transplant with posttransplant cyclophosphamide. The receptors stem from a female patient in her 40s who received an allogeneic stem cell transplant from an unrelated donor, was CMV-positive, and had no GVHD. T cells may partly derive from the graft donor.

This sequence joins TRBV7-2 and TRBJ2-5; D gene ambiguous. The germline V and J ends were trimmed by 1 base and 0 bases, with 6 bases remaining between them. The CDR3 sequence is 14 residues long. Germline V CDR1 and CDR2: SGHTA, FQGNSA. The CDR3: CASSLVLHQETQYF. DNA for the CDR3: TGTGCCAGCAGCTTAGTTCTACACCAAGAGACCCAGTACTTC.

In its sample, this clone was seen once. This chain links TRBV7-9 with TRBJ1-5; D unresolved. CDR1 and CDR2 from the germline V gene are SEHNR and FQNEAQ (reference sequence). V lost 3 bases to trimming and J lost 1 base, with 7 bases between them. This CDR3 comprises 14 residues. The CDR3: CASSFMTSNQPQHF. The DNA of the CDR3 is TGTGCCAGCAGCTTTATGACAAGCAATCAGCCCCAGCATTTT.

The rearrangement uses TRBV9 and TRBJ1-3; D may be TRBD1 (5 bases). The V gene's germline CDR1 is SGDLS and CDR2 YYNGEE. This CDR3 has 15 residues. With 0 bases removed from V and 6 bases from J, the gap between germline ends came to 13 bases. CDR3 region: CASSVGQGYANTIYF. As DNA, the CDR3 is TGTGCCAGCAGCGTAGGGCAGGGATACGCAAACACCATATATTTT.

This chain links TRBV2 with TRBJ1-5; no definite D call. CDR3 size: 12 residues. Deletions cut 3 bases from V and 6 bases from J, with 6 bases between. CDR1 is SNHLY, CDR2 FYNNEI, per germline. The CDR3 sequence: CASSEGSQPQHF. The CDR3 DNA reads TGTGCCAGCAGTGAGGGGAGTCAGCCCCAGCATTTT.

This sequence joins TRBV27 and TRBJ2-7; TRBD2 agrees at 7 bases. Germline CDR1 MNHEY, CDR2 SMNVEV (reference sequence). V dropped 2 bases and J dropped 0; count of bases not matched to a gene: 4. This CDR3 has 15 amino acids. The CDR3 sequence: CASSLGGGYSYEQYF. The CDR3 DNA is TGTGCCAGCAGTTTAGGCGGGGGTTACTCCTACGAGCAGTACTTC.

The rearrangement joins TRBV19 to TRBJ2-1; 10 nucleotides line up with TRBD2. This CDR3 is 15 amino acids long. V dropped 5 bases and J dropped 5; count of bases not matched to a gene: 6. CDR1 and CDR2 from the germline V gene are LNHDA and SQIVND (reference sequence). The CDR3 DNA sequence: TGTGCCAGTAGTTCCCAGCGGGGGGGGAACAATGAGCAGTTCTTC. Translation: CASSSQRGGNNEQFF. The entire variable domain, with the rest obtained from reference TRBV19 and TRBJ2-1, is as follows: DGGITQSPKYLFRKEGQNVTLSCEQNLNHDAMYWYRQDPGQGLRLIYYSQIVNDFQKGDIAEGYSVSREKKESFPLTVTSAQKNPTAFYLCASSSQRGGNNEQFFGPGTRLTVL.

This chain connects TRBV4-2 to TRBJ1-6; TRBD1 matches at 7 bases. V lost 0 bases to trimming and J lost 7 bases; unmatched junction nucleotides: 3. The CDR3 has 15 residues. Germline V CDR1 and CDR2: LGHNA, YNFKEQ. The CDR3 sequence: CASSQEQGHNSPLHF. For the CDR3, the DNA is TGTGCCAGCAGCCAAGAACAGGGGCACAATTCACCCCTCCACTTT.

This clone was counted once. The chain employs TRBV6-5 and TRBJ1-2; 8 bases are a match to TRBD1. Germline values: CDR1 MNHEY, CDR2 SVGAGI. This CDR3 contains 16 residues. The junction had 12 bases not matched to a gene; V was cut back by 2 bases and J by 7 bases. Here the CDR3 reads CASSYGGAGGRIGYTF. CDR3 DNA sequence: TGTGCCAGCAGTTACGGTGGGGCAGGGGGCAGGATTGGCTACACCTTC.

The chain has TRBV4-3 and TRBJ1-1; 9 nucleotides agree with TRBD1. V lost 3 bases and J lost 3; bases outside the gene matches: 5. CDR1 is LGHNA and CDR2 is YSLEER in the germline V gene. The CDR3 totals 15 residues. CDR3 protein: CASSHGDRADTEAFF. The CDR3 DNA sequence: TGCGCCAGCAGCCACGGGGACAGGGCCGACACTGAAGCTTTCTTT.

The DNA for the CDR3 is TGCGCCAGCAAAGTTGGGGGGGCTAATACAGATACGCAGTATTTT. It translates to CASKVGGANTDTQYF. The chain employs TRBV5-1 and TRBJ2-3; a weak D match, TRBD2 (7 bases). Looked up from germline, CDR1 is SGHRS and CDR2 is YFSETQ. Trimming took off 6 bases at V and 3 bases at J, with 17 bases between the two ends. The CDR3 contains 15 residues.

V usage is TRBV10-3 and J usage is TRBJ2-7, with D perhaps TRBD1 (6 bases). Trimming left V 2 bases short and J 5 bases short, with 13 bases between. CDR3 size: 14 residues. Germline CDR1 and CDR2: ENHRY and SYGVKD. The CDR3 region is CAISETTGTNEQYF. The CDR3 coding sequence is TGTGCCATCAGTGAGACCACAGGGACCAACGAGCAGTACTTC.

The chain joins TRBV28 to TRBJ2-7; 7 bases are a match to TRBD2. Germline CDR1 and CDR2: MDHEN and SYDVKM. V was pared by 2 bases and J by 0 bases, with 1 base of the junction left unmatched. The CDR3 totals 14 residues. In DNA form, the CDR3 reads TGTGCCAGCAGTTTAGGGGGGGGCTCCTACGAGCAGTACTTC. As protein: CASSLGGGSYEQYF.

This clone was detected a few times. This CDR3 is CASSLGTSGSEQFF. The CDR3, as DNA: TGTGCCAGCAGCTTGGGGACTAGCGGGAGCGAGCAGTTCTTC. The chain has TRBV5-6 and TRBJ2-1; 13 bases are shared with TRBD2. V was clipped by 0 bases and J by 10 bases; unmatched bases: 1. The CDR3 loop spans 14 amino acids. Germline values: CDR1 SGHDT, CDR2 YYEEEE. The full variable domain, rest sourced from reference TRBV5-6 and TRBJ2-1, is DAGVTQSPTHLIKTRGQQVTLRCSPKSGHDTVSWYQQALGQGPQFIFQYYEEEERQRGNFPDRFSGHQFPNYSSELNVNALLLGDSALYLCASSLGTSGSEQFFGPGTRLTVL.

The chain couples TRBV12-1 to TRBJ2-1; TRBD2 is the table's D call, not checked against the DNA. TRBV12-1 is recorded as a pseudogene. The CDR3 is made up of 17 amino acids. DNA for the CDR3: TGTGCCAGCAGCTTCGTGGGGACTAGGACGTTCTACAATGAGCAGTTCTTC. Protein sequence: CASSFVGTRTFYNEQFF.

The V and J genes are TRBV7-8 and TRBJ2-2; D not certain. Germline lookup yields CDR1 SGHVS and CDR2 FQNEAQ. The CDR3 length is 14 residues. V gave up 5 bases and J gave up 0 bases, with 7 bases separating them. The CDR3 loop is CASSQQSNTGELFF. DNA for the CDR3: TGTGCCAGCAGCCAACAGTCGAACACCGGGGAGCTGTTTTTT.

The chain carries TRBV11-2 and TRBJ2-3, with 10 bases identical to TRBD1. Germline CDR1 is SGHAT and CDR2 is FQNNGV. V lost 5 bases to trimming and J lost 5 bases; unmatched junction nucleotides: 13. The CDR3 contains 17 residues. CDR3 sequence: CASSPDDRGRVGDTQYF. For the CDR3, the DNA is TGTGCCAGCAGCCCTGACGACAGGGGGCGCGTTGGAGATACGCAGTATTTT.

The rearrangement uses TRBV5-5 and TRBJ2-1, with D possibly being TRBD1 (6 bases). Trimming removed 0 bases from V and 7 bases from J, with 14 bases in between. CDR1 and CDR2 from the germline V gene are SGHKS and YYEKEE (reference sequence). The CDR3 length is 15 residues. In DNA, the CDR3 is TGTGCCAGCAGCTTGGCCTCTGCAGGGGTAAATGAGCAGTTCTTC. Its translation is CASSLASAGVNEQFF.

The chain combines TRBV9 with TRBJ2-1, with D perhaps TRBD2 (5 bases). The V end was cut by 6 bases, the J end by 7 bases, with 17 bases between. Germline loops: CDR1 SGDLS, CDR2 YYNGEE. The CDR3 runs to 14 residues. The CDR3 DNA is TGTGCCAGCACCAGGACGGGAATGGGGAATGAGCAGTTCTTC. This sequence encodes CASTRTGMGNEQFF.

J is TRBJ2-5 and V is TRBV7-9; 11 bases agree with TRBD1. TRBJ2-7 matches the DNA end more closely, so the J call is doubtful. This CDR3 region has 14 residues. The germline CDR1 and CDR2 sequences are SEHNR and FQNEAQ (reference sequence). The CDR3 sequence is CASSSGQGALEQYF. The CDR3 nucleotides are TGTGCCAGCAGCTCCGGACAGGGGGCGCTCGAGCAGTACTTC.

The rearrangement joins TRBV5-6 to TRBJ2-5; D remains unclear. The germline V gene encodes CDR1 SGHDT and CDR2 YYEEEE. The germline V and J ends were trimmed by 1 base and 5 bases, with 3 bases remaining between them. The CDR3 is 11 residues long. The CDR3, as DNA: TGTGCCAGCAGCTTGCTGGAGACCCAGTACTTC. It is translated as CASSLLETQYF.

The rearrangement joins TRBV5-1 to TRBJ1-4, with D unresolved. V lost 2 bases and J 7 bases, leaving 18 bases between the germline ends. The CDR3 covers 16 residues. Per germline, CDR1 SGHRS and CDR2 YFSETQ. CDR3 sequence (DNA): TGCGCCAGCAGCTTCAATGGTGGAGGGATGAGTGAAAAACTGTTTTTT. Translation: CASSFNGGGMSEKLFF.

The J gene is TRBJ2-1, the V gene TRBV9, with 8 bases matching TRBD2. Trimming at V came to 7 bases and at J to 0 bases, leaving 6 bases not matched to a gene. The CDR3 runs to 15 residues. CDR1 and CDR2 (germline): SGDLS, YYNGEE. CDR3 residues: CASSGGVSSYNEQFF. Written as DNA, the CDR3 is TGTGCCAGCTCGGGGGGGGTTAGCTCCTACAATGAGCAGTTCTTC.

This clone has only a few counts. The CDR3 sequence is CASTLTGLNTEAFF. DNA for the CDR3: TGTGCCAGTACTTTGACAGGGTTGAACACTGAAGCTTTCTTT. The rearrangement uses TRBV19 and TRBJ1-1; TRBD1 matches 7 bases. Looked up from germline, CDR1 is LNHDA and CDR2 is SQIVND (reference sequence). The CDR3 covers 14 residues. V gave up 7 bases and J gave up 0 bases; unmatched junction bases: 5.

CDR3 DNA sequence: TGTGCCAGCAGCTTCCAACCCCAGGGGATGGGGTCACCCCTCCACTTT. Translating gives CASSFQPQGMGSPLHF. The chain carries TRBV7-3 and TRBJ1-6, with a possible D match to TRBD1 (6 bases). Trimming removed 3 bases from V and 10 bases from J, with 19 bases in between. The length of the CDR3 is 16 residues. Germline V gene sequence: CDR1 SGHTA, CDR2 FQGTGA. The variable domain in full, with the rest retrieved from reference TRBV7-3 and TRBJ1-6, is GAGVSQTPSNKVTEKGKYVELRCDPISGHTALYWYRQSLGQGPEFLIYFQGTGAADDSGLPNDRFFAVRPEGSVSTLKIQRTERGDSAVYLCASSFQPQGMGSPLHFGNGTRLTVT.

The chain has TRBV27 and TRBJ1-5; a weak D match, TRBD1 (6 bases). V gave up 5 bases and J gave up 5 bases, with 16 bases separating them. Germline-derived CDR1 and CDR2 are MNHEY and SMNVEV (reference sequence). This CDR3 has 15 residues. The CDR3 region is CASSTLQGRDQPQHF. DNA of the CDR3: TGTGCCAGCAGTACTCTACAGGGTAGGGATCAGCCCCAGCATTTT.

CDR3 sequence (DNA): TGTGCCAGCAGCCAAGAAAAGCGGTCCGGGGAGCTGTTTTTT. As protein: CASSQEKRSGELFF. J is TRBJ2-2 and V is TRBV4-2; a possible D gene is TRBD2 (5 bases). V was cut by 0 bases and J by 6 bases, with 8 bases left in between. CDR3 size: 14 residues. Germline V gene sequence: CDR1 LGHNA, CDR2 YNFKEQ.

The chain has TRBV5-6 and TRBJ2-7; D perhaps matches TRBD1 (5 bases). Germline V gene data show CDR1 as SGHDT and CDR2 as YYEEEE. This CDR3 is built from 15 residues. The V end was cut by 1 base, the J end by 0 bases, with 11 bases between. The DNA for the CDR3 is TGTGCCAGCAGCTTGACGCAAGGGGTCTCCTACGAGCAGTACTTC. Translated, it gives CASSLTQGVSYEQYF.

This sequence joins TRBV18 and TRBJ2-3, with 7 bases aligning to TRBD1. J was trimmed by 2 bases and V by 4 bases; bases with no gene match: 18. The germline V gene has CDR1 KGHSH and CDR2 LQKENI. The CDR3 totals 19 residues. As DNA, the CDR3 is TGTGCCAGCTCACTGCCTATTCCGGGACAGATATCTTTCACAGATACGCAGTATTTT. Its translation is CASSLPIPGQISFTDTQYF.

V is TRBV7-9 and J is TRBJ2-1, with 9 bases that match TRBD1. J gave up 9 bases and V 1 base, and 1 base lay outside the gene matches. In germline, CDR1 is SEHNR, CDR2 FQNEAQ (reference sequence). The CDR3 consists of 13 residues. The CDR3 here is CASSLGDRVEQFF. In DNA, the CDR3 is TGTGCCAGCAGCTTAGGGGACAGGGTTGAGCAGTTCTTC. The whole variable domain, remainder taken from reference TRBV7-9 and TRBJ2-1, is DTGVSQNPRHKITKRGQNVTFRCDPISEHNRLYWYRQTLGQGPEFLTYFQNEAQLEKSRLLSDRFSAERPKGSFSTLEIQRTEQGDSAMYLCASSLGDRVEQFFGPGTRLTVL.

The chain couples TRBV7-9 to TRBJ1-1; no clear D. Germline V CDR1 and CDR2: SEHNR, FQNEAQ (reference sequence). Trimming removed 1 base from V and 1 base from J, with 10 bases in between. The CDR3 extends over 15 amino acids. Written as DNA, the CDR3 is TGTGCCAGCAGCTTAGAGGAGGGAGAGAACACTGAAGCTTTCTTT. Amino acids: CASSLEEGENTEAFF.

For the CDR3, the DNA is TGTGCCAGCAGCCCAACAGGGGGCGCGGGGGAGACCCAGTACTTC. The encoded protein is CASSPTGGAGETQYF. The chain joins TRBV7-3 to TRBJ2-5, with 9 positions matching TRBD1. The CDR3 is 15 amino acids. V gave up 5 bases and J gave up 5 bases; unmatched junction bases: 9. Germline-derived CDR1 and CDR2 are SGHTA and FQGTGA.

The chain couples TRBV2 to TRBJ2-5; 10 bases fit TRBD2. Germline V lookup: CDR1 SNHLY, CDR2 FYNNEI. The CDR3 covers 18 residues. V gave up 5 bases and J gave up 7 bases; unmatched junction bases: 19. CDR3 sequence: CASSPPELASGGQGTQYF. DNA of the CDR3: TGTGCCAGCAGTCCCCCCGAATTGGCTAGCGGGGGCCAGGGGACCCAGTACTTC. Based on the CDR3 plus reference TRBV2 and TRBJ2-5, the full variable domain is EPEVTQTPSHQVTQMGQEVILRCVPISNHLYFYWYRQILGQKVEFLVSFYNNEISEKSEIFDDQFSVERPDGSNFTLKIRSTKLEDSAMYFCASSPPELASGGQGTQYFGPGTRLLVL.